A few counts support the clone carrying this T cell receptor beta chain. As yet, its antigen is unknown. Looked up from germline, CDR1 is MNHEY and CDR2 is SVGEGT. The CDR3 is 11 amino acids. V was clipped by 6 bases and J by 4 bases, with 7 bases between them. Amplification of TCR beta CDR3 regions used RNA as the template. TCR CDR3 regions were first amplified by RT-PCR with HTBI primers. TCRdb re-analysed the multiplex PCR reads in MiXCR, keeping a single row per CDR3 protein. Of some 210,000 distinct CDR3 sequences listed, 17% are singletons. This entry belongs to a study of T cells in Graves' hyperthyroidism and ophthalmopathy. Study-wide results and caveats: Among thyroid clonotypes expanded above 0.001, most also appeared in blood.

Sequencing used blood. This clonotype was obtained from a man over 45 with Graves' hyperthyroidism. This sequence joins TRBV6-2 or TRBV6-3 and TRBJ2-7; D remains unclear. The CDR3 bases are TGTGCCAGCAGGACGGTTTACGAGCAGTACTTC. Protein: CASRTVYEQYF.